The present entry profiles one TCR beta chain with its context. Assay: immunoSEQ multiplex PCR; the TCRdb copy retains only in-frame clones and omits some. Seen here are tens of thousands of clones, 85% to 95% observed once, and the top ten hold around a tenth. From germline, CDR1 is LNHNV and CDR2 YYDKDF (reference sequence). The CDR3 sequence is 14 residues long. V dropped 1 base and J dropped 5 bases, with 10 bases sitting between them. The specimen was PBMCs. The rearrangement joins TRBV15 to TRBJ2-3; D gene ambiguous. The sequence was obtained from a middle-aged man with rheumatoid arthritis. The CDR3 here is CATSRAEAIDTQYF. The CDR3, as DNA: TGTGCCACCAGCAGAGCAGAGGCCATAGATACGCAGTATTTT.